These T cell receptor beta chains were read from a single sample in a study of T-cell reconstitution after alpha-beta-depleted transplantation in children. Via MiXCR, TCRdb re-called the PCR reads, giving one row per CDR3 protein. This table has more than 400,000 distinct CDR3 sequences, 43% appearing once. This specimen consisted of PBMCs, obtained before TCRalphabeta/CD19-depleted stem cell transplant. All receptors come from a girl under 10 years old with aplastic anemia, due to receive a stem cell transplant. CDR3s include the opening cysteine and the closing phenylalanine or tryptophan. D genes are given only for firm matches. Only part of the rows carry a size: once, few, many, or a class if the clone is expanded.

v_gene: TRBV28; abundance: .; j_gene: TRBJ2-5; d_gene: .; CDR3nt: TGTGCCAGCAGTTCACCTGGACAGACCCAAGAGACCCAGTACTTC; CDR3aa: CASSSPGQTQETQYF
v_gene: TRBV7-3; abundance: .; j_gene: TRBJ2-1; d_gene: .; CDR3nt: TGTGCCAGCAGCCCCGATCACTCGCGCAACAATGAGCAGTTCTTC; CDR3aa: CASSPDHSRNNEQFF
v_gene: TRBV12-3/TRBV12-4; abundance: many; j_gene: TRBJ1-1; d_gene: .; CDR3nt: TGTGCCAGCAGTTTAAGGCAGGGTGCTGAAGCTTTCTTT; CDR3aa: CASSLRQGAEAFF
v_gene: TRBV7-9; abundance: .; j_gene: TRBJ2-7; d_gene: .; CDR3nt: TGTGCCAGCCCTAGAAGGGGGCGGGACTCCTACGAGCAGTACTTC; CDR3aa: CASPRRGRDSYEQYF
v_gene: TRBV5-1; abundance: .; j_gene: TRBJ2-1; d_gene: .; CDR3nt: TGCGCCAGCAGGCCGGGGGTAGCGGAATACAATGAGCAGTTCTTC; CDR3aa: CASRPGVAEYNEQFF
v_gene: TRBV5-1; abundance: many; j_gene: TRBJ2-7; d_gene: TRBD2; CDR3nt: TGCGCCAGCAGCTTTTTGACTGAGCAGCGGGAGAGCTACGAGCAGTACTTC; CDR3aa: CASSFLTEQRESYEQYF
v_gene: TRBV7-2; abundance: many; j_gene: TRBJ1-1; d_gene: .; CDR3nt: TGTGCCAGCAGCTTAGGAGGGAGCACTGAAGCTTTCTTT; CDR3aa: CASSLGGSTEAFF
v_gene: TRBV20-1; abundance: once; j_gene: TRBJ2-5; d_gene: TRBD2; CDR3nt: TGCAGTGCTAGACCCTACCAGCGGGGGTACCAAGAGACCCAGTACTTC; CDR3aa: CSARPYQRGYQETQYF
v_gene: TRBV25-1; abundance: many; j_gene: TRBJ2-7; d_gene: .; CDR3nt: TGTGCCAGCCGTTCCTCAGGAGGACTTACCTACGAGCAGTACTTC; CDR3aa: CASRSSGGLTYEQYF
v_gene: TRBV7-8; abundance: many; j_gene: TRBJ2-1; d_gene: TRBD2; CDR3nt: TGTGCCAGCAGCTTTTTAGCGGGAGGGGACAATGAGCAGTTCTTC; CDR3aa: CASSFLAGGDNEQFF
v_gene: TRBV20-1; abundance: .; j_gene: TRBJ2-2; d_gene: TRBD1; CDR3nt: TGCAGTGCCTGGACAGGGAGGAACACCGGGGAGCTGTTTTTT; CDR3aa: CSAWTGRNTGELFF
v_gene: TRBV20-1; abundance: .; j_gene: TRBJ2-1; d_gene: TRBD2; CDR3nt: TGCAGTGCTAGATCCGGGACTAGCGGGAGTCATGTTGAGCAGTTCTTC; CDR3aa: CSARSGTSGSHVEQFF
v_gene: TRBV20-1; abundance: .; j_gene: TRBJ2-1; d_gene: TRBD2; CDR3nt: TGCAGTGCTAGAAAGGGCGGGGGGGGTTACAATGAGCAGTTCTTC; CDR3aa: CSARKGGGGYNEQFF
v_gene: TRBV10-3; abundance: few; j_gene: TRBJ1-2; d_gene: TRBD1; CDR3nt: TGTGCCATCGGGGACAGGGAAGGCTACACCTTC; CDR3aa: CAIGDREGYTF
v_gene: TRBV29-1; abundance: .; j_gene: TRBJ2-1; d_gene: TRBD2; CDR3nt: TGCAGCGTCCGCACTCCTAGCGGAGACTACAATGAGCAGTTCTTC; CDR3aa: CSVRTPSGDYNEQFF
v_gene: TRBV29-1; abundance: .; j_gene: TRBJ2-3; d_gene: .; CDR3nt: TGCAGCGTTCGCCCAGCGGCAGATACGCAGTATTTT; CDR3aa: CSVRPAADTQYF
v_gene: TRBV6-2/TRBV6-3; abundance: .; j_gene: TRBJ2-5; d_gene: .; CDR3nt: TGTGCCAGCAGTTACTCCCGGAAGTACCAAGAGACCCAGTACTTC; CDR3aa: CASSYSRKYQETQYF
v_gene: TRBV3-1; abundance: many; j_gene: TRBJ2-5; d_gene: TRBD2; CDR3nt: TGTGCCAGCAGCCAATTCGATCTAGCGGGAGAGACCCAGTACTTC; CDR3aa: CASSQFDLAGETQYF
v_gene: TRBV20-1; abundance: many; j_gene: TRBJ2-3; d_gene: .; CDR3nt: TGCAGTGCTACCAAGGGGGCAGATACGCAGTATTTT; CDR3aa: CSATKGADTQYF
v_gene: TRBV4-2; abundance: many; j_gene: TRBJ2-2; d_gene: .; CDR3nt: TGTGCCAGCACCCTAGAGGACAGCCGAGCCGGGGAGCTGTTTTTT; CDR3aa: CASTLEDSRAGELFF
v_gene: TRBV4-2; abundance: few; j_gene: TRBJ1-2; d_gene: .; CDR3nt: TGTGCCAGCAGCCAAGAAACCACAGGACGGGTCTACACCTTC; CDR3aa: CASSQETTGRVYTF
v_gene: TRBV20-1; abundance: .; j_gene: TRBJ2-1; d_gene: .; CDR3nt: TGCCCCCTCCGGAGCAATGAGCAGTTCTTC; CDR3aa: CPLRSNEQFF
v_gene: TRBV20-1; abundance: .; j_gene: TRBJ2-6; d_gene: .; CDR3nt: TGCAGTGCTGAAATGGGGGCGGGGGCCAACGTCCTGACTTTC; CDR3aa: CSAEMGAGANVLTF
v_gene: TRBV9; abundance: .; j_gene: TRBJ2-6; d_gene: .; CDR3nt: TGTGCCAGCAGCCCCCGGGAGAACAGCAGAGTCTCTGGGGCCAACGTCCTGACTTTC; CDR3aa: CASSPRENSRVSGANVLTF
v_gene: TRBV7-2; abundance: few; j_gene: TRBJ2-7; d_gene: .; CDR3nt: TGTGCCAGCAGCCACAGACAGGTTAGCTCCTACGAGCAGTACTTC; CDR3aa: CASSHRQVSSYEQYF
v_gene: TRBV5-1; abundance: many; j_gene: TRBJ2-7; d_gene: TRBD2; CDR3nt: TGCGCCAGCAGCTTGAGTAGCGGGAGCTGGGGCTACGAGCAGTACTTC; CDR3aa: CASSLSSGSWGYEQYF
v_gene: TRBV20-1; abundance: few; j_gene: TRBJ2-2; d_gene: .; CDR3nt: TGCAGTGCTCCCGGACTCCTCAGGGGCAGCACCGGGGAGCTGTTTTTT; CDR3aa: CSAPGLLRGSTGELFF
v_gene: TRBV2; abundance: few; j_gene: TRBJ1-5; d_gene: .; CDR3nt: TGTGCCAGCAGACGGCCTAATCAGCCCCAGCATTTT; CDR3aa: CASRRPNQPQHF
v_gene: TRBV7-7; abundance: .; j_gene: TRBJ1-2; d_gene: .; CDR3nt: TGTGCTAGCAGCTTAGACGGCCGGAGGACCGCTGCATATGTCTACACCTTC; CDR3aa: CASSLDGRRTAAYVYTF
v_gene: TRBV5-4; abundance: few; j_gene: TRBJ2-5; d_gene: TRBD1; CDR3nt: TGTGCCAGCAGCTTCCCGGGACAGGGAGAGACCCAGTACTTC; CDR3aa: CASSFPGQGETQYF
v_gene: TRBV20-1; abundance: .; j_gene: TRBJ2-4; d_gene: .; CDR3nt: TGCAGTGCTAGAGATGGTAGTTGGGCCAAAAACATTCAGTACTTC; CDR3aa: CSARDGSWAKNIQYF
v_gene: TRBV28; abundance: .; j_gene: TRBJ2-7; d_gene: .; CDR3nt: TGTGCCAGCAGTCCCCTCCGGGGTAGCTACGAGCAGTACTTC; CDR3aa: CASSPLRGSYEQYF
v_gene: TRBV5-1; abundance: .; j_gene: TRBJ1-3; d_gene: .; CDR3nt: TGCGCCAGCAGCCTGGCTGGTTGGGACACCTCTGGAAACACCATATATTTT; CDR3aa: CASSLAGWDTSGNTIYF
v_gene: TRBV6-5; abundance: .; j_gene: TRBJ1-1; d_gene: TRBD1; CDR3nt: TGTGCCAGCAGTTACTCTGGACAGGAGGCTTTCTTT; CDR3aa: CASSYSGQEAFF
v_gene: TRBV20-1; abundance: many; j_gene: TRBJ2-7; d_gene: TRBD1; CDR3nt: TGCAGTGCTGGGACAGGGGGCTACGAGCAGTACTTC; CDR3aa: CSAGTGGYEQYF
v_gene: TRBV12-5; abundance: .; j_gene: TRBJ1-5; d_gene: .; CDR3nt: TGTGCTAGTCAACCGGGTACGGCATATACGCAGCATTTT; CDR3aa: CASQPGTAYTQHF
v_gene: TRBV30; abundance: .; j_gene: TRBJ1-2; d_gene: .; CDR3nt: TGTGCCTGGAGCCTAGACAGTAGCGGCTATGGCTACACCTTC; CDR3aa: CAWSLDSSGYGYTF
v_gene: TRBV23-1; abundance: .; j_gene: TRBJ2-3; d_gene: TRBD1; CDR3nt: TGCGCCAGCAGTCAATCGAGACCCCGTACCGACAGGGACCCAGATACGCAGTATTTT; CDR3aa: CASSQSRPRTDRDPDTQYF
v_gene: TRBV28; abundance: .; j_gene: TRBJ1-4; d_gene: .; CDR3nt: TGTGCCAGCAGTTTATCCGGGGCCGGTGAAAAACTGTTTTTT; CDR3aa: CASSLSGAGEKLFF
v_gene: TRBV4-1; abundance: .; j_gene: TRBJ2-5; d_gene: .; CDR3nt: TGCGCCAGCAGCCAAGTTGGGCCTCCCTATACAGAGACCCAGTACTTC; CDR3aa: CASSQVGPPYTETQYF
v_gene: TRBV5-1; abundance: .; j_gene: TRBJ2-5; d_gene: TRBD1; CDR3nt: TGCGCCAGCAGCTTTACAGGGGGCCAAGAGACCCAGTACTTC; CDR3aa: CASSFTGGQETQYF
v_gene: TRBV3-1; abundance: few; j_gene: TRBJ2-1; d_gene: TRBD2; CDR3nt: TGTGCCAGCAGCCAAGATGAGCGGGAGCATGAGCAGTTCTTC; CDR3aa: CASSQDEREHEQFF
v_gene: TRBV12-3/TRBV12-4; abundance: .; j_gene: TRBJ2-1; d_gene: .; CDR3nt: TGTGCCAGCAGCCCCAGGTCCCCTCCAAGGGATGAGCAGTTCTTC; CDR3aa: CASSPRSPPRDEQFF
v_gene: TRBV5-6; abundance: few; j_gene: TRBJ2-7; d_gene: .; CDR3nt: TGTGCCAGCAGCTTTTTACAGGCCTACGAGCAGTACTTC; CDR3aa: CASSFLQAYEQYF
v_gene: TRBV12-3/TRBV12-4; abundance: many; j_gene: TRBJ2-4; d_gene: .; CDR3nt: TGTGCCAGCAGCCCAACGGTAGCCAAAAACATTCAGTACTTC; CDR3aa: CASSPTVAKNIQYF
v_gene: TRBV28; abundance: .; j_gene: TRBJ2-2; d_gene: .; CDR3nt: TGTGCCAGCAGTGCAGGCGGGGAACGGACCGGGGAGCTGTTTTTT; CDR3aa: CASSAGGERTGELFF
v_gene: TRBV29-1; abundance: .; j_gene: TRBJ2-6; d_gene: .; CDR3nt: TGCAGCGTTGGTGGGATAGGGGCCAACGTCCTGACTTTC; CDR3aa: CSVGGIGANVLTF
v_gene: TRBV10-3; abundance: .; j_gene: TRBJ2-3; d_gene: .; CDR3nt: TGTGCCATCAGTGGGGACTCTGCGGGCACAGATACGCAGTATTTT; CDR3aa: CAISGDSAGTDTQYF
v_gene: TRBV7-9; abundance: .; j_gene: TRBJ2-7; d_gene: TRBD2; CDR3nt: TGTGCCAGCAGTCAAACTAGCGGGAGTGACTACGAGCAGTACTTC; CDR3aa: CASSQTSGSDYEQYF
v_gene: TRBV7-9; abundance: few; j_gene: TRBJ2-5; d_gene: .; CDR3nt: TGTGCCAGCAGCTTATATGGGGACCCGACCCAGTACTTC; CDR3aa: CASSLYGDPTQYF
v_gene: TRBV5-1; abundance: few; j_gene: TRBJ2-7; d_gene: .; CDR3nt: TGCGCCAGCAGCTTGCGAGAAAGCGGATCCTCCGAGCAGTACTTC; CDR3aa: CASSLRESGSSEQYF
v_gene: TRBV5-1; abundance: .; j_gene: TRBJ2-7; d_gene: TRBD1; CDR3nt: TGCGCCAGCAGCCGCGGGACAGGGGGAGAGTACGAGCAGTACTTC; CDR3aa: CASSRGTGGEYEQYF
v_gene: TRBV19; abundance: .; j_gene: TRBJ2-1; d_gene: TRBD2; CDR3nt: TGTGCCAGTAGGCTTAGCGGGAGAGACAATGAGCAGATCTTC; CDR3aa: CASRLSGRDNEQIF
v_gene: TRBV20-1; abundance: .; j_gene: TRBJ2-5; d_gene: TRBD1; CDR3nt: TGCAGTGCTAGAGTGGACAGGGGAGAGACCCAGTACTTC; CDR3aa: CSARVDRGETQYF
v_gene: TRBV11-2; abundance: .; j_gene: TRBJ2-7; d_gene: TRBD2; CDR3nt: TGTGCCAGCAGCTTCGGGACTAGCGGGAGTAGATCGGGGGAGCAGTACTTC; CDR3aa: CASSFGTSGSRSGEQYF
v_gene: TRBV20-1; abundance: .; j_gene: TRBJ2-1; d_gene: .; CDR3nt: TGCAGTGCTCTCTCCGGGTCCCTTGGAGGGCAGTTCTTC; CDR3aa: CSALSGSLGGQFF
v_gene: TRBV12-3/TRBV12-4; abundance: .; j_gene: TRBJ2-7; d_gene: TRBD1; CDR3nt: TGTGCCAGCAGTTCCTCGGACAGGGGGCGATACGAGCAGTACTTC; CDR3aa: CASSSSDRGRYEQYF
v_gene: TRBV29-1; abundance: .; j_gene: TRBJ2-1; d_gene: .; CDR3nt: TGCAGCGTTTTACGGCAGGCCCGAGGGAATGAGCAGTTCTTC; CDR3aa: CSVLRQARGNEQFF
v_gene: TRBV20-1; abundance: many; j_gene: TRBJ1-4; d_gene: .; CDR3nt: TGCAGTGCTCTAAATACCGGGACGGCGGGTAATGAAAAACTGTTTTTT; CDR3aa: CSALNTGTAGNEKLFF
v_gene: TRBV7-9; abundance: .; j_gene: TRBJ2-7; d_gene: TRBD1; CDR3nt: TGTGCCAGCAGCTTAGCGTCTCAGGGGACAGGGGGAGTAAGGGAGTACTTC; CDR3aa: CASSLASQGTGGVREYF